The clone carrying this TCR beta chain occurred a few times. Its antigen is unknown. The treatment here: treatment-naive control, cytoreductive nephrectomy. Controls included a few female and eleven to twelve male donors, resected 2011 to 2014. These data are taken from a study of radiation and T cells in renal cell carcinoma. V was cut by 0 bases and J by 9 bases, with 15 bases left in between. This CDR3 spans 14 amino acids. Germline V gives CDR1 GTSNPN, CDR2 SVGIG (reference sequence). Clones were sequenced by immunoSEQ multiplex PCR, and TCRdb holds only the in-frame ones, with some missing. Here the sample spans fewer than 20,000 clones, roughly 60% being singletons. Study-level findings and limits: In nephrectomy-only tumors, top 100 clonotypes averaged 43%, versus 54% irradiated. Dominant CDR3 motifs occupied more repertoire in irradiated than control tumors. Tumor samples were small regions of approximately 1.1 g.

The V call is TRBV30, the J call TRBJ1-5; D perhaps matches TRBD1 (5 bases). The receptor was isolated from a man aged 50-60 years with renal cell carcinoma. Material: tumor tissue, obtained from a patient whose treatment was nephrectomy without radiotherapy. CDR3 residues: CAWSVTKGRGPQHF. CDR3 DNA sequence: TGTGCCTGGAGTGTTACCAAAGGAAGGGGGCCCCAGCATTTT.